The 28 T cell receptor beta chains listed next were all sequenced from one sample in a study of early T cells in non-severe SARS-CoV-2 infection. Using its own MiXCR run on the 5' RACE reads, TCRdb lists one record per CDR3 protein. The sample shows approximately 70,000 distinct CDR3 sequences, roughly 13% of them seen only once. The sample comprised whole blood. All receptors come from an adult who was a healthcare worker with PCR-confirmed SARS-CoV-2 infection or an uninfected control (not recorded which).

As regards this clonotype: An end of the junction does not agree with germline; a read error may underlie this. The rearrangement joins TRBV9 to TRBJ2-2, with a possible D match to TRBD1 (6 bases). The CDR3 consists of 15 residues. Per the germline V gene, CDR1 is SGDLS and CDR2 is YYNGEE. The CDR3, as DNA: TGTGCCAGCAGTGTAGGCAGGGGCGCAGCCGGGGAGCTGTTTTTT. It translates to CASSVGRGAAGELFF.

This clonotype was found a few times. V gene TRBV9 combines with J gene TRBJ2-7, with 9 bases identical to TRBD1. Germline loops: CDR1 SGDLS, CDR2 YYNGEE. The V and J ends lost 1 base and 5 bases, in that order; junction bases with no gene match: 13. CDR3 length equals 17 residues. CDR3 coding DNA: TGTGCCAGCAGCGTACCGGCCGGGACAGGGAGTCGCCACGAGCAGTACTTC. Residues: CASSVPAGTGSRHEQYF.

The chain combines TRBV19 with TRBJ2-2; 9 nucleotides agree with TRBD1. This CDR3 contains 15 residues. Trimming removed 4 bases from V and 7 bases from J; junction bases left unmatched: 7. Germline V CDR1 and CDR2: LNHDA, SQIVND (reference sequence). The CDR3: CASSTGTGFHGELFF. For the CDR3, the DNA is TGTGCCAGTAGTACCGGGACAGGGTTTCACGGGGAGCTGTTTTTT.

In its sample, this clonotype was seen once. The V call is TRBV18, the J call TRBJ2-3; D gene uncertain. The CDR3 runs 15 residues. From germline, CDR1 is KGHSH and CDR2 LQKENI. V lost 2 bases and J lost 2, with 11 bases in between. The CDR3 DNA reads TGTGCCAGCTCACCAGGCTACCCCTCCACAGATACGCAGTATTTT. Amino acids: CASSPGYPSTDTQYF.

V is TRBV3-1 and J is TRBJ2-1, with a possible D match to TRBD2 (5 bases). There are 15 residues in the CDR3. CDR1 and CDR2 (germline): LGHDT, YNNKEL (reference sequence). Trimming took 4 bases from V and 6 from J, leaving 16 bases between them. For the CDR3, the DNA is TGTGCCAGCAGCCCTCCCGGCGAGGGTCGCAATGAGCAGTTCTTC. Encoded protein: CASSPPGEGRNEQFF.

This clonotype was recorded at least ten times. The chain employs TRBV11-2 and TRBJ1-4, with no clear D. This CDR3 region has 12 residues. V lost 3 bases and J 10 bases, leaving 9 bases between the germline ends. Germline V gene sequence: CDR1 SGHAT, CDR2 FQNNGV. In nucleotides, the CDR3 is TGTGCCAGCAGCTTGACACGGGGAAAACTGTTTTTT. Translated, it gives CASSLTRGKLFF.

A few counts support this clonotype. The gene calls are TRBV7-9 and TRBJ1-4; a weak D match, TRBD1 (5 bases). CDR1 and CDR2 (germline): SEHNR, FQNEAQ (reference sequence). The V end lost 5 bases, the J end lost 5 bases, and 12 bases lay between the germline ends. This CDR3 has 14 amino acids. CDR3 sequence reads: CASSPGTINEKLFF. CDR3 DNA sequence: TGTGCCAGCAGCCCCGGGACGATAAATGAAAAACTGTTTTTT.

This clonotype was detected ten times or more. This chain joins TRBV7-9 and TRBJ2-5; D unclear. This CDR3 has 14 residues. Deletions cut 3 bases from V and 2 bases from J, with 10 bases between. Germline V gene sequence: CDR1 SEHNR, CDR2 FQNEAQ (reference sequence). The CDR3 coding sequence is TGTGCCAGCAGCTTGGGCCAATATCAAGAGACCCAGTACTTC. Amino acid sequence: CASSLGQYQETQYF.

The chain uses TRBV9 and TRBJ2-3, with D unresolved. V shed 1 base and J shed 6 bases, with 6 bases lying between them. The germline gives CDR1 SGDLS, CDR2 YYNGEE. The CDR3 covers 12 residues. In DNA form, the CDR3 reads TGTGCCAGCAGCGTATTGCCCGATACGCAGTATTTT. It is translated as CASSVLPDTQYF.

With respect to this clonotype: Possible read error: a much larger clone is one base away. The CDR3 ends on some other residue instead of the conserved phenylalanine or tryptophan, so this is likely a read error. This chain links TRBV11-2 with TRBJ2-7; 7 nucleotides align to TRBD2. Germline V gives CDR1 SGHAT, CDR2 FQNNGV. There are 14 residues in the CDR3. The ends lost 1 base at V and 3 bases at J; junction bases unmatched: 3. As DNA, the CDR3 is TGTGCCAGCAGCTTAGTCAGCGGGATCTACGAGCAGTACCTC. Translated: CASSLVSGIYEQYL.

This clonotype has a count of ten or more. V and J are TRBV10-3 and TRBJ2-5; possibly TRBD1 or TRBD2 for D (5 bases each). The CDR3 has 13 amino acids. Trimming removed 3 bases from V and 4 bases from J, with 9 bases in between. Germline V gene data show CDR1 as ENHRY and CDR2 as SYGVKD. The DNA for the CDR3 is TGTGCCATCAGTGATCGGGGCCCAGAGACCCAGTACTTC. Protein sequence: CAISDRGPETQYF.

This clonotype has only a few counts. The chain has TRBV20-1 and TRBJ2-5; 8 bases align to TRBD2. The CDR3 extends over 14 amino acids. Germline-derived CDR1 and CDR2 are DFQATT and SNEGSKA (reference sequence). J lost 2 bases, V lost 1 base, and 3 bases had no gene match. CDR3 sequence (DNA): TGCAGTGCTAGAGGACTAGCGAAACAAGAGACCCAGTACTTC. This sequence encodes CSARGLAKQETQYF.

This clonotype was detected many times. This chain joins TRBV29-1 and TRBJ1-2; D unresolved. The CDR3 covers 12 residues. In germline, CDR1 is SQVTM, CDR2 ANQGSEA. Trimming took 0 bases from V and 6 from J, leaving 8 bases between them. CDR3 sequence: CSVEDPGNGYTF. The CDR3 nucleotides are TGCAGCGTTGAAGATCCCGGGAATGGCTACACCTTC. Drawing the rest from reference TRBV29-1 and TRBJ1-2, the complete variable domain is SAVISQKPSRDICQRGTSLTIQCQVDSQVTMMFWYRQQPGQSLTLIATANQGSEATYESGFVIDKFPISRPNLTFSTLTVSNMSPEDSSIYLCSVEDPGNGYTFGSGTRLTVV.

This chain uses TRBV12-5 with TRBJ1-1; D may be TRBD1 (6 bases). CDR1 and CDR2 (germline): LGHNT, FRNRAP. V dropped 0 bases and J dropped 4 bases, with 18 bases sitting between them. The CDR3 loop spans 17 amino acids. This chain's CDR3 is CASGLVSSPGGRTEAFF. Written as DNA, the CDR3 is TGTGCTAGTGGTTTGGTATCGTCTCCGGGGGGCCGCACTGAAGCTTTCTTT. The whole variable domain, filled in from reference TRBV12-5 and TRBJ1-1, reads DARVTQTPRHKVTEMGQEVTMRCQPILGHNTVFWYRQTMMQGLELLAYFRNRAPLDDSGMPKDRFSAEMPDATLATLKIQPSEPRDSAVYFCASGLVSSPGGRTEAFFGQGTRLTVV.

This clonotype turned up a few times. This chain uses TRBV11-3 with TRBJ2-7, with a possible D match to TRBD2 (6 bases). The CDR3 contains 15 residues. Between the trimmed V and J ends, which lost 1 base and 4 bases, there was a span of 14 bases. Germline lookup yields CDR1 SGHNT and CDR2 YENEEA. In DNA form, the CDR3 reads TGTGCCAGCAGCTTAGGGCCAGGGAGCGGGTACGAGCAGTACTTC. It translates to CASSLGPGSGYEQYF. Full variable domain (missing parts from reference TRBV11-3 and TRBJ2-7): EAGVVQSPRYKIIEKKQPVAFWCNPISGHNTLYWYLQNLGQGPELLIRYENEEAVDDSQLPKDRFSAERLKGVDSTLKIQPAELGDSAVYLCASSLGPGSGYEQYFGPGTRLTVT.

This clonotype was detected a few times. The V and J genes are TRBV6-1 and TRBJ2-2; 7 positions match TRBD2. V lost 3 bases and J lost 6; bases outside the gene matches: 7. Germline V gene lookup returns CDR1 MNHNS and CDR2 SASEGT. This CDR3 has 15 amino acids. The chain's CDR3 is CASSDGGRVAGELFF. The CDR3 DNA reads as TGTGCCAGCAGTGACGGGGGGAGAGTCGCCGGGGAGCTGTTTTTT.

The V gene is TRBV7-9, the J gene TRBJ2-1; D is ambiguous. The V and J ends lost 1 base and 13 bases respectively, with 17 bases between them. The CDR3 is 14 residues long. The germline CDR1 and CDR2 sequences are SEHNR and FQNEAQ (reference sequence). The CDR3 DNA is TGTGCCAGCAGCTTAGTAGGTAGCCCCTTTGGTCAGTTCTTC. It yields the protein CASSLVGSPFGQFF.

This clonotype was recorded at least ten times. The chain employs TRBV6-2 or TRBV6-3 and TRBJ1-1; D unresolved. The CDR3 runs to 12 residues. Per the germline V gene, CDR1 is MNHEY and CDR2 is SVGEGT. Deletions cut 4 bases from V and 5 bases from J, with 8 bases between. The DNA of the CDR3 is TGTGCCAGCAGTTCGTTTGTTACTGAAGCTTTCTTT. It is translated as CASSSFVTEAFF.

This clonotype showed up many times. This chain joins TRBV29-1 and TRBJ2-5; 9 bases agree with TRBD1. Germline lookup yields CDR1 SQVTM and CDR2 ANQGSEA. The CDR3 totals 14 residues. Trimming cost V 6 bases and J 4 bases; bases outside gene matches: 9. CDR3 sequence (DNA): TGCAGCGTGGATGGGACAGGGACGGGAGAGACCCAGTACTTC. As protein: CSVDGTGTGETQYF.

The rearrangement uses TRBV28 and TRBJ2-2, with 7 bases aligning to TRBD1. The CDR3 has 15 amino acids. Germline-derived CDR1 and CDR2 are MDHEN and SYDVKM. The junction had 9 bases not matched to a gene; V was cut back by 4 bases and J by 7 bases. CDR3 region: CASSSPGQWGGELFF. The CDR3 DNA is TGTGCCAGCAGTTCGCCGGGACAGTGGGGCGGGGAGCTGTTTTTT.

This clonotype was recorded at least ten times. CDR3 sequence reads: CASSLDSRDPNYGYTF. The DNA for the CDR3 is TGTGCCAGCAGCTTAGATTCACGGGACCCTAACTATGGCTACACCTTC. The chain employs TRBV11-2 and TRBJ1-2; D perhaps matches TRBD1 (5 bases). The CDR3 is 16 amino acids. The germline V gene encodes CDR1 SGHAT and CDR2 FQNNGV. The V gene lost 0 bases and the J gene lost 0 bases, with 11 bases spanning the gap.

There are many counts of this clonotype. The rearrangement links TRBV24-1 to TRBJ2-1, with D possibly being TRBD2 (7 bases). Looked up from germline, CDR1 is KGHDR and CDR2 is SFDVKD. Trimming shortened V by 4 bases and J by 6 bases, and 15 bases separated the two germline ends. This CDR3 contains 15 residues. The CDR3 region has the DNA TGTGCCACCAGTGAACGCGGGGGACACTCCAATGAGCAGTTCTTC. Its protein is CATSERGGHSNEQFF.

This clonotype rates as medium-sized (0.01 to 0.1%). The genes are TRBV20-1 and TRBJ2-5; D unclear. Germline assignment: CDR1 DFQATT and CDR2 SNEGSKA (reference sequence). V was clipped by 1 base and J by 5 bases, with 14 bases between them. The CDR3 is made up of 14 amino acids. CDR3 loop: CSARAGSLTETQYF. The CDR3 DNA reads as TGCAGTGCTAGAGCAGGTAGCCTTACTGAGACCCAGTACTTC.

This clonotype was recorded a few times. This chain joins TRBV6-5 and TRBJ1-2; no reliable D call. Trimming left V 4 bases short and J 4 bases short, with 13 bases between. Germline assignment: CDR1 MNHEY and CDR2 SVGAGI. The length of the CDR3 is 14 residues. As DNA, the CDR3 is TGTGCCAGCAGTTCGAATATTCTCTCCTATGGCTACACCTTC. The encoded protein is CASSSNILSYGYTF.

This clonotype was counted only a few times. The chain is built from TRBV2 and TRBJ2-1, with unresolved D. The CDR3 has 14 amino acids. Germline assignment: CDR1 SNHLY and CDR2 FYNNEI. The V end lost 3 bases, the J end lost 0 bases, and 6 bases lay between the germline ends. Here the CDR3 DNA reads TGTGCCAGCAGTGATGTTCTCTCCTACAATGAGCAGTTCTTC. Translating gives CASSDVLSYNEQFF.

This clonotype occurred many times. The chain combines TRBV6-1 with TRBJ2-2; weak D call: TRBD1 (9 bases). V lost 8 bases and J lost 7, with 29 bases in between. Germline assignment: CDR1 MNHNS and CDR2 SASEGT. The CDR3 contains 18 residues. The CDR3 DNA follows: TGTGCCAGCCGGGACAGGGTAGCTGGCGGGAGGTTGCTCGGGGAGCTGTTTTTT. It specifies CASRDRVAGGRLLGELFF.

This clonotype was found a few times. The V gene is TRBV29-1, the J gene TRBJ1-1; TRBD1 matches at 8 bases. The length of the CDR3 is 13 residues. Per germline, CDR1 SQVTM and CDR2 ANQGSEA. J lost 7 bases, V lost 6 bases, and 10 bases had no gene match. CDR3 sequence reads: CSVANRGTGEAFF. CDR3 DNA: TGCAGCGTCGCTAACAGGGGGACGGGTGAAGCTTTCTTT.

The J gene is TRBJ1-1, the V gene TRBV27, with a tentative D call TRBD1 (6 bases). The CDR3 contains 14 residues. The germline V gene has CDR1 MNHEY and CDR2 SMNVEV (reference sequence). The ends were cut back, 5 bases at V and 6 bases at J, with 16 bases in the middle. CDR3 protein: CASSIIQGGAEAFF. The CDR3, as DNA: TGTGCCAGCAGTATTATACAGGGCGGGGCTGAAGCTTTCTTT.